The sequence of this TCR beta chain was determined in a study of T-cell reconstitution after alpha-beta-depleted transplantation in children. This clonotype was seen more than once but under ten times. It was with unique molecular identifiers that the TCRbeta library was prepared. A single record per CDR3 protein comes from TCRdb applying MiXCR to the PCR reads. The sample shows about 200,000 distinct CDR3 sequences, under 8.5% of them seen only once. Germline CDR1 reads SGHTA; CDR2 reads FQGTGA. Germline trimming cut 4 bases from V and 6 bases from J; bases unmatched to any gene: 8. This CDR3 has 17 residues.

Sequencing used PBMCs, obtained before TCRalphabeta/CD19-depleted stem cell transplant. The chain carries TRBV7-3 and TRBJ2-3, with 15 positions matching TRBD2. The sequence derives from a boy aged 2 to 10 with acute lymphoblastic leukemia, due to receive a stem cell transplant. DNA for the CDR3: TGTGCCAGCAGCTCGGGACTAGCGGGGGGTATATCGGATACGCAGTATTTT. Protein: CASSSGLAGGISDTQYF.